The 19 T cell receptor beta chains presented below share a single source sample, sequenced in a study of blood T cell repertoires in COVID-19. The table came from immunoSEQ multiplex PCR; TCRdb's copy has only in-frame clones and leaves some out. The sample includes around 310,000 clones, 90% of them seen just once. The sample was peripheral blood. These receptors came from a young woman with COVID-19, enrolled during active disease.

This rearrangement joins TRBV7-6 to TRBJ1-6, with D possibly matching TRBD1 (6 bases). The CDR3 runs to 17 residues. The V and J ends lost 1 base and 6 bases respectively, with 16 bases between them. Germline CDR1 SGHVS, CDR2 FNYEAQ. The CDR3 sequence is CASSLVPLQGGNSPLHF. The CDR3 DNA reads as TGTGCCAGCAGCTTAGTTCCTTTACAGGGCGGTAATTCACCCCTCCACTTT.

This clone was recorded only once. The gene calls are TRBV11-2 and TRBJ1-4, with 10 bases identical to TRBD1. This CDR3 has 15 residues. The V gene's germline CDR1 is SGHAT and CDR2 FQNNGV. V lost 5 bases to trimming and J lost 7 bases; unmatched junction nucleotides: 7. The CDR3 region is CASSPPGTGVEKLFF. The CDR3 DNA reads as TGTGCCAGCAGCCCCCCCGGGACAGGGGTTGAAAAACTGTTTTTT.

The chain is built from TRBV24-1 and TRBJ1-2; D is possibly TRBD1 (5 bases). Germline lookup yields CDR1 KGHDR and CDR2 SFDVKD. V lost 2 bases and J lost 2, with 11 bases in between. The length of the CDR3 is 15 residues. For the CDR3, the DNA is TGTGCCACCAGTGATTCGCACGACAGAAACTATGGCTACACCTTC. It translates to CATSDSHDRNYGYTF.

The chain links TRBV30 to TRBJ1-4; no definite D call. CDR3 size: 13 residues. Germline CDR1 GTSNPN, CDR2 SVGIG (reference sequence). Trimming left V 0 bases short and J 6 bases short, with 8 bases between. The CDR3 nucleotides are TGTGCCTGGAGTGTTAACAGTTATGAAAAACTGTTTTTT. Encoded protein: CAWSVNSYEKLFF.

The CDR3 nucleotides read TGCGCCAGCAGCTACAGACAGGGGGTCGGACCGGAGACCCAGTACTTC. It codes for CASSYRQGVGPETQYF. The chain combines TRBV4-1 with TRBJ2-5; 9 bases map to TRBD1. After removal of 5 bases from V and 5 bases from J, the junction contained 12 bases not matched to a gene. This CDR3 has 16 residues. Per germline, CDR1 MGHRA and CDR2 YSYEKL.

The chain couples TRBV6-5 to TRBJ1-6; no clear D gene. The CDR3 loop spans 15 amino acids. The germline V gene encodes CDR1 MNHEY and CDR2 SVGAGI. The germline V and J ends were trimmed by 6 bases and 7 bases, with 16 bases remaining between them. CDR3 region: CASSPRRGANSPLHF. In DNA, the CDR3 is TGTGCCAGCAGCCCCCGTCGGGGAGCGAATTCACCCCTCCACTTT.

The chain couples TRBV24-1 to TRBJ2-2; weak D call: TRBD1 (5 bases). CDR3 length equals 15 residues. V gave up 0 bases and J gave up 4 bases, with 8 bases separating them. Germline V CDR1 and CDR2: KGHDR, SFDVKD. CDR3 loop: CATSDLGRATGELFF. In nucleotides, the CDR3 is TGTGCCACCAGTGATTTGGGCAGGGCCACCGGGGAGCTGTTTTTT.

This chain uses TRBV6-4 with TRBJ2-2, with D possibly matching TRBD2 (6 bases). Germline V gives CDR1 MRHNA, CDR2 SNTAGT. This CDR3 is 13 amino acids long. The ends were cut back, 4 bases at V and 5 bases at J, with 8 bases in the middle. CDR3 coding DNA: TGTGCCAGCAGTGTGGAGGGTACCGGGGAGCTGTTTTTT. Its translation is CASSVEGTGELFF.

The chain recombines TRBV24-1 with TRBJ1-2; no firm D call. This CDR3 comprises 11 residues. The germline V gene encodes CDR1 KGHDR and CDR2 SFDVKD. V was cut by 10 bases and J by 3 bases, with 8 bases left in between. In DNA, the CDR3 is TGTGCCACGGCCAGTGACTATGGCTACACCTTC. Its protein is CATASDYGYTF.

The chain has TRBV18 and TRBJ1-5, with a possible D match to TRBD1 (6 bases). V was pared by 0 bases and J by 5 bases, with 8 bases between. Germline CDR1 reads KGHSH; CDR2 reads LQKENI. CDR3 length equals 14 residues. As DNA, the CDR3 is TGTGCCAGCTCACCACCGCCAGGGGATCAGCCCCAGCATTTT. Its translation is CASSPPPGDQPQHF. The full variable domain, its missing parts supplied by reference TRBV18 and TRBJ1-5, is NAGVMQNPRHLVRRRGQEARLRCSPMKGHSHVYWYRQLPEEGLKFMVYLQKENIIDESGMPKERFSAEFPKEGPSILRIQQVVRGDSAAYFCASSPPPGDQPQHFGDGTRLSIL.

V and J are TRBV5-6 and TRBJ2-1, with 8 bases aligning to TRBD2. The CDR3 length is 15 residues. Germline CDR1 reads SGHDT; CDR2 reads YYEEEE. V shed 0 bases and J 8 bases; nucleotides not matched to a gene: 7. The CDR3 DNA follows: TGTGCCAGCAGCTTGGTACTAGCGGTCGGGGATGAGCAGTTCTTC. Its protein product is CASSLVLAVGDEQFF. The full variable domain, rest sourced from reference TRBV5-6 and TRBJ2-1, is DAGVTQSPTHLIKTRGQQVTLRCSPKSGHDTVSWYQQALGQGPQFIFQYYEEEERQRGNFPDRFSGHQFPNYSSELNVNALLLGDSALYLCASSLVLAVGDEQFFGPGTRLTVL.

Here the CDR3 reads CASSSLYRDRENGTDTQYF. The CDR3 nucleotides are TGTGCCAGCAGTTCCCTTTACCGGGACAGGGAGAATGGCACAGATACGCAGTATTTT. The chain is built from TRBV28 and TRBJ2-3, with 9 bases that match TRBD1. J lost 1 base, V lost 4 bases, and 15 bases had no gene match. The CDR3 runs to 19 residues. The germline V gene has CDR1 MDHEN and CDR2 SYDVKM.

The CDR3 sequence: CASSSLGAGDYGYTF. The DNA for the CDR3 is TGTGCCAGCAGCTCCCTAGGGGCAGGGGACTATGGCTACACCTTC. The V gene is TRBV7-6, the J gene TRBJ1-2, with D perhaps TRBD1 (6 bases). The V and J ends lost 4 bases and 3 bases respectively, with 15 bases between them. This CDR3 comprises 15 residues. Germline CDR1 reads SGHVS; CDR2 reads FNYEAQ.

The chain joins TRBV5-1 to TRBJ1-1, with D perhaps TRBD1 (5 bases). The V gene's germline CDR1 is SGHRS and CDR2 YFSETQ. This CDR3 is 13 amino acids long. V was shortened by 9 bases and J by 5 bases, with 17 bases between the two germline ends. The CDR3 coding sequence is TGCGCCACCTCACTCGGGGGTGGGACTGAAGCTTTCTTT. Protein: CATSLGGGTEAFF.

The chain couples TRBV27 to TRBJ1-1, with no clear D. The germline gives CDR1 MNHEY, CDR2 SMNVEV (reference sequence). CDR3 size: 13 residues. The V gene lost 3 bases and the J gene lost 5 bases, with 10 bases spanning the gap. CDR3: CASSLSYGTEAFF. The CDR3 DNA sequence: TGTGCCAGCAGTTTGTCTTACGGGACTGAAGCTTTCTTT.

This clone has only one observation. The rearrangement joins TRBV19 to TRBJ2-3; 12 bases match TRBD1. Trimming at V came to 3 bases and at J to 8 bases, leaving 6 bases not matched to a gene. CDR3 length: 15 residues. Germline CDR1 is LNHDA and CDR2 is SQIVND (reference sequence). For the CDR3, the DNA is TGTGCCAGTAGTATTCCGGGACAGGGGGCTGGTACGCAGTATTTT. As protein: CASSIPGQGAGTQYF.

The chain employs TRBV6-6 and TRBJ1-6, with D possibly TRBD1 on 6 matching bases. There are 13 residues in the CDR3. The germline CDR1 and CDR2 sequences are MNHNY and SVGAGI (reference sequence). Trimming took 5 bases from V and 9 from J, leaving 11 bases between them. CDR3 region: CASSDTGISPLHF. For the CDR3, the DNA is TGTGCCAGCAGTGACACAGGGATTTCACCCCTCCACTTT.

The V gene is TRBV2, the J gene TRBJ1-5; D is possibly TRBD1 (5 bases). The ends were cut back, 7 bases at V and 4 bases at J, with 11 bases in the middle. Per the germline V gene, CDR1 is SNHLY and CDR2 is FYNNEI. CDR3 length: 13 residues. CDR3 residues: CASMSQANQPQHF. DNA of the CDR3: TGTGCCAGCATGTCACAGGCGAATCAGCCCCAGCATTTT.

The gene calls are TRBV18 and TRBJ1-6, with TRBD1 identical over 7 bases. V shed 5 bases and J 7 bases; nucleotides not matched to a gene: 8. CDR3 length: 15 residues. Germline CDR1 and CDR2: KGHSH and LQKENI. Written as DNA, the CDR3 is TGTGCCAGCTCAACCCGACAGGGTGGAAATTCACCCCTCCACTTT. The encoded protein is CASSTRQGGNSPLHF.